The sequence of this T cell receptor beta chain was determined in a study of blood T cell repertoires in COVID-19. Study-wide context: The samples span acute and convalescent COVID-19 from the United States, Italy and Spain. PBMCs, B-cell-depleted T cells, or T cells provided the cDNA or gDNA that made up the material.

Per the original methods: From reference gene primer amplification, estimates of nucleated cell counts were derived. Produced via immunoSEQ multiplex PCR; TCRdb's table is partial and in-frame only. That table supplies the V and J calls and clone size; D and trimming were determined from the DNA. The sample consists of about 270,000 clones, about nine tenths of them appearing once. Germline V CDR1 and CDR2: SGHRS, YFSETQ. This CDR3 has 17 amino acids. The J segment lost 2 bases and the V segment lost 4 bases, leaving 12 bases of the junction unmatched. The chain couples TRBV5-1 to TRBJ2-3; 8 nucleotides agree with TRBD1. The sequenced material came from peripheral blood. The clonotype originates from a man between 35 and 55 years old who had recovered from COVID-19. In nucleotides, the CDR3 is TGCGCCAGCAGCATAGGACAGGGTTCGACCCCCACAGATACGCAGTATTTT. Translating it yields CASSIGQGSTPTDTQYF.